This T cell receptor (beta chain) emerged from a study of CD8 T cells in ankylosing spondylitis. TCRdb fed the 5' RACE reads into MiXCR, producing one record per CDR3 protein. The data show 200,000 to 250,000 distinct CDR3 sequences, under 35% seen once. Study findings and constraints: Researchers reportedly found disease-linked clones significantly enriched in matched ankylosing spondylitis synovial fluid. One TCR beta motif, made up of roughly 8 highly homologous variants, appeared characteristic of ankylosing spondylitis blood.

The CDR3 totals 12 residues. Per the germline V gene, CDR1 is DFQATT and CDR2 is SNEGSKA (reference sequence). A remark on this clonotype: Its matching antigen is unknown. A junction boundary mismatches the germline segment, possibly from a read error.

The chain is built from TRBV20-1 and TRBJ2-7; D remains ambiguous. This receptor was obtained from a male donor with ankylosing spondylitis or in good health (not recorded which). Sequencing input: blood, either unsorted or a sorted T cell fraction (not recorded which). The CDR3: CSATRRGYEKYF. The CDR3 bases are TGCAGTGCTACCCGGAGAGGCTACGAGAAGTACTTC.